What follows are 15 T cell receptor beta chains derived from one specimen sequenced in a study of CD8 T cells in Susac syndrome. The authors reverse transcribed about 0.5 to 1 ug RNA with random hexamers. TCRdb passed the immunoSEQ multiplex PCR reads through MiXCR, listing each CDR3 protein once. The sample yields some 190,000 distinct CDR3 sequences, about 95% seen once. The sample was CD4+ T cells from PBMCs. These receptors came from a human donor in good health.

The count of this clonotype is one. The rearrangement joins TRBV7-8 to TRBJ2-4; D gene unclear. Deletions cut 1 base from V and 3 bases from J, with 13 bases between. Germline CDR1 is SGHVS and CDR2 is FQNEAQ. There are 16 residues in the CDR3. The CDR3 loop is CASSLVRLVDKNIQYF. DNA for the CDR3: TGTGCCAGCAGCTTAGTCCGTCTGGTAGACAAAAACATTCAGTACTTC.

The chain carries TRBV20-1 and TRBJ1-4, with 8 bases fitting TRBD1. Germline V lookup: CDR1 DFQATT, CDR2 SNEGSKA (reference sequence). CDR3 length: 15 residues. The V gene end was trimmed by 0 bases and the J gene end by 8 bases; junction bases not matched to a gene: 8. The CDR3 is CSARDRRTGREKLFF. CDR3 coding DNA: TGCAGTGCTAGAGATCGCAGGACAGGGAGGGAAAAACTGTTTTTT.

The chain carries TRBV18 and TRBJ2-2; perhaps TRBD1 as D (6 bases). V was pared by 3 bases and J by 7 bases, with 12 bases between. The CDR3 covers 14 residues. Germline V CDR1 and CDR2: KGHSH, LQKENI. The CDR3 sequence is CASSPAGVDGELFF. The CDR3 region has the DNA TGTGCCAGCTCACCCGCAGGGGTCGACGGGGAGCTGTTTTTT.

CDR3: CASSLLPSGSGSEQFF. The DNA for the CDR3 is TGTGCCAGCAGCTTACTCCCTAGCGGGAGTGGTAGTGAGCAGTTCTTC. The chain joins TRBV11-1 to TRBJ2-1; 10 bases are a match to TRBD2. Germline CDR1 and CDR2: SGHAT and FQDESV (reference sequence). The CDR3 loop spans 16 amino acids. The ends lost 2 bases at V and 9 bases at J; junction bases unmatched: 10.

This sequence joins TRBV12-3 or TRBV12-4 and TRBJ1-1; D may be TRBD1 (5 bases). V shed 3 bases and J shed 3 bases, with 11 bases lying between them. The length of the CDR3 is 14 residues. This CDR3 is CASSLAGRDTEAFF. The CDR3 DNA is TGTGCCAGCAGTTTGGCGGGACGGGACACTGAAGCTTTCTTT.

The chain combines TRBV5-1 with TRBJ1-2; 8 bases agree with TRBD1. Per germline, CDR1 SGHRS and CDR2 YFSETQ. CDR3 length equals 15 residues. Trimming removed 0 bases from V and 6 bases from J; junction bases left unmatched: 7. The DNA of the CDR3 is TGCGCCAGCAGCTTGGCCGGGACAGGCTGGCATGGCTACACCTTC. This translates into CASSLAGTGWHGYTF.

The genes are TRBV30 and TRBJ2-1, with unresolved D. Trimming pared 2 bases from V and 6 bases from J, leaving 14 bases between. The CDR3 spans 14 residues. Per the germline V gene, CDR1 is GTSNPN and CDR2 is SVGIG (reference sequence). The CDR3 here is CAWSWDQHVNEQFF. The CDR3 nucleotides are TGTGCCTGGAGTTGGGATCAGCATGTCAATGAGCAGTTCTTC.

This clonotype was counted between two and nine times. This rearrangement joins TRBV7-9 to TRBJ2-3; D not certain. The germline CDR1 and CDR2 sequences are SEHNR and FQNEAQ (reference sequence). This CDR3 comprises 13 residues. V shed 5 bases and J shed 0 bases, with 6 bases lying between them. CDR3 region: CASSPLSTDTQYF. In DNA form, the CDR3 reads TGTGCCAGCAGCCCTTTAAGCACAGATACGCAGTATTTT.

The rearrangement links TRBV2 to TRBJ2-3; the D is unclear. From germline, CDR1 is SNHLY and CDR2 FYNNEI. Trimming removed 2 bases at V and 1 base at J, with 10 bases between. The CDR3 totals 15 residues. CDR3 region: CASSESGIGTDTQYF. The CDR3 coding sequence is TGTGCCAGCAGTGAAAGTGGGATCGGCACAGATACGCAGTATTTT.

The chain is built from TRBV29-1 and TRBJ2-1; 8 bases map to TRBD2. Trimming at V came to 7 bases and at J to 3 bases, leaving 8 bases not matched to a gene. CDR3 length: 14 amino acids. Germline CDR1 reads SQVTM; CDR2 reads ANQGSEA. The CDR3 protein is CSATTSDVYNEQFF. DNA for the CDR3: TGCAGCGCCACGACTAGCGACGTCTACAATGAGCAGTTCTTC.

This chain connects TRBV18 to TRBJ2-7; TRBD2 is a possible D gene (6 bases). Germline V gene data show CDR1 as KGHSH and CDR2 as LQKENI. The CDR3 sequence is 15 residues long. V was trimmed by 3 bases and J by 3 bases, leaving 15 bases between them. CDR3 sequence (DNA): TGTGCCAGCTCACCCGGCGGAGCGGGCAGCTACGAGCAGTACTTC. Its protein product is CASSPGGAGSYEQYF. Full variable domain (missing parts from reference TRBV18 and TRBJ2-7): NAGVMQNPRHLVRRRGQEARLRCSPMKGHSHVYWYRQLPEEGLKFMVYLQKENIIDESGMPKERFSAEFPKEGPSILRIQQVVRGDSAAYFCASSPGGAGSYEQYFGPGTRLTVT.

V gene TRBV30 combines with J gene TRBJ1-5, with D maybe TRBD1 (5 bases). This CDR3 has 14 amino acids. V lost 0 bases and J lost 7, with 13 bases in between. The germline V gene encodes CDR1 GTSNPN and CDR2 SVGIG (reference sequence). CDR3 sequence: CAWSVGSRGQPQHF. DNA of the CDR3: TGTGCCTGGAGTGTAGGGTCTCGGGGGCAGCCCCAGCATTTT.

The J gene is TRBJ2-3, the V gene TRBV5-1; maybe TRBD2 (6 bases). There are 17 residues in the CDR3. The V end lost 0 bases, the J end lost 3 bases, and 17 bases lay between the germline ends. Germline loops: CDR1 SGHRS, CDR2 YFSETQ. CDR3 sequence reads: CASSLGLALGRTDTQYF. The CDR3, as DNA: TGCGCCAGCAGCTTGGGGCTAGCGCTGGGTAGGACAGATACGCAGTATTTT.

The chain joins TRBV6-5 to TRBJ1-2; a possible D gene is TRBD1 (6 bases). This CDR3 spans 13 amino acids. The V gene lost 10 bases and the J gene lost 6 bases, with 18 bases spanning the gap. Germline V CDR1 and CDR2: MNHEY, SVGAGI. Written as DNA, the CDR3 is TGTGCCACTTCTAGGGGGGGAGAGAATGGCTACACCTTC. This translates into CATSRGGENGYTF.

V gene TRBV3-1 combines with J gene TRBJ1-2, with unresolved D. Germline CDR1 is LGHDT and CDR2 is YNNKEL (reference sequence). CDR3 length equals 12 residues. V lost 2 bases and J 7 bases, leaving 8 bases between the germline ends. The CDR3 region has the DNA TGTGCCAGCAGCCAAAACGAGGGTGGCTACACCTTC. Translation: CASSQNEGGYTF.